What follows describes a single T cell receptor (beta chain). The sample originates from a study of blood T cell repertoires in COVID-19. Study in general: Samples came from the United States, Italy and Spain, spanning acute and convalescent COVID-19.

The authors' processing: Using reference gene primer amplification, nucleated cell counts were estimated. This table comes from immunoSEQ multiplex PCR, and its TCRdb copy is limited to in-frame clones, with some not included. That table is the source of V, J and clone size, and D and trimming were worked out from the DNA. Among more than 250,000 clones listed, around 90% were seen once. The sequenced sample consisted of PBMCs or T cells enriched from blood (not recorded which). This sequence originates from a woman between 18 and 29 years old with acute COVID-19.

The CDR3 spells CASRKGGVLYEQYF. The CDR3 nucleotides read TGTGCCAGCAGAAAGGGGGGGGTCCTCTACGAGCAGTACTTC. The chain joins TRBV27 to TRBJ2-7; possible D gene TRBD2, 7 bases. Germline lookup yields CDR1 MNHEY and CDR2 SMNVEV (reference sequence). The CDR3 is made up of 14 amino acids. The germline V and J ends were trimmed by 6 bases and 3 bases, with 15 bases remaining between them.